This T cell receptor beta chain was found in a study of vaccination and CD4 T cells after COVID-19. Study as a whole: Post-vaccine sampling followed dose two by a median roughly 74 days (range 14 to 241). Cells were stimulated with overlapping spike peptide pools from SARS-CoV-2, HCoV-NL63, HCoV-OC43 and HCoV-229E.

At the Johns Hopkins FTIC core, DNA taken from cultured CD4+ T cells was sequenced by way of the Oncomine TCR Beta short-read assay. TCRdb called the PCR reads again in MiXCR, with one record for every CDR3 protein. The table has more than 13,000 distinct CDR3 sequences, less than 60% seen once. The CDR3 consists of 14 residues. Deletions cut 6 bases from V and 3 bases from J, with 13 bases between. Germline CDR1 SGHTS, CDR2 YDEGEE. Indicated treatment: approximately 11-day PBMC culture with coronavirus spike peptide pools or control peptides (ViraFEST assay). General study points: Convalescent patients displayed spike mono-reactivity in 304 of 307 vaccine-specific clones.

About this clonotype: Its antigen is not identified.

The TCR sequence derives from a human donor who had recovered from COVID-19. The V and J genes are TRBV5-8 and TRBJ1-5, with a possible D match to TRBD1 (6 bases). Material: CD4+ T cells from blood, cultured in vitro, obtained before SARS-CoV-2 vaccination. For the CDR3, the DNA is TGTGCCAGCATGGCAGGGGAGCTCAATCAGCCCCAGCATTTT. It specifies CASMAGELNQPQHF. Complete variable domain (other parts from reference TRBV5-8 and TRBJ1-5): EAGVTQSPTHLIKTRGQQATLRCSPISGHTSVYWYQQALGLGLQFLLWYDEGEERNRGNFPPRFSGRQFPNYSSELNVNALELEDSALYLCASMAGELNQPQHFGDGTRLSIL.